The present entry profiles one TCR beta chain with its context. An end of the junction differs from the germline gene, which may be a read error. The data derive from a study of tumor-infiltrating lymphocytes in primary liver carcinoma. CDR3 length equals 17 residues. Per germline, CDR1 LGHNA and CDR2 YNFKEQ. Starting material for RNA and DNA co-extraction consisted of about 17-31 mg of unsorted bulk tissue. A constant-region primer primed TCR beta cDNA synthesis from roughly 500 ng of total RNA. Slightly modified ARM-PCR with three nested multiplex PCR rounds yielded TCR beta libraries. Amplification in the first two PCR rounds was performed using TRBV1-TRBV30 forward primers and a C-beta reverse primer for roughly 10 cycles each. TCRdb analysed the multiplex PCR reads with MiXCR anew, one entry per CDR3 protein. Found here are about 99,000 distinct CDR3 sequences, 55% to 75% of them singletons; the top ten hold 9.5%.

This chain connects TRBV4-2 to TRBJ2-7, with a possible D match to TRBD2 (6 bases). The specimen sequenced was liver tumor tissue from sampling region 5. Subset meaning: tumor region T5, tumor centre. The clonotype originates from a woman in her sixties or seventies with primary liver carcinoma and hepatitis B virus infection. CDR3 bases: TGTGCCAGCAGCCAAGCTTTTCGCGGGACGAGCTCCTACGAACAGTACTTC. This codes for CASSQAFRGTSSYEQYF.